This T cell receptor (beta chain) comes out of a study of cytomegalovirus exposure and HLA in healthy donors. Looking at the study overall: Around 78 million unique TCR sequences came from HLA-typed donors in an early release.

The CDR3 is 16 residues long. Germline V gene sequence: CDR1 SEHNR, CDR2 FQNEAQ (reference sequence). Primers included in the PCR were 60 Vbeta and 13 Jbeta primers. Source study methods: An analysis that came later counted 77 million or so unique TCR beta chains, around 10 million shared. Here immunoSEQ multiplex PCR was the method, and the copy in TCRdb shows in-frame clones only, minus some. The DNA was the basis for D and trimming; V, J and clone size are from that table. The data contain 130,000 or so clones, around 83% of them singletons. Findings and limits, study-wide: Most TCR beta V segments were productive about 87% or about 30% of the time in an earlier analysis.

Only one count was recorded for this clone. Its antigen is not identified. One end of the junction fails to match germline, which may point to a read error. V and J are TRBV7-9 and TRBJ2-7; a possible D gene is TRBD1 (7 bases). Specimen: PBMCs. The receptor's source is a woman younger than 35 in good health and CMV-seropositive. The DNA for the CDR3 is TGTTCCAGCAGCGACCTGACAGGGAGGAGCTCCTACGAGCAGTACTTC. This encodes CSSSDLTGRSSYEQYF.